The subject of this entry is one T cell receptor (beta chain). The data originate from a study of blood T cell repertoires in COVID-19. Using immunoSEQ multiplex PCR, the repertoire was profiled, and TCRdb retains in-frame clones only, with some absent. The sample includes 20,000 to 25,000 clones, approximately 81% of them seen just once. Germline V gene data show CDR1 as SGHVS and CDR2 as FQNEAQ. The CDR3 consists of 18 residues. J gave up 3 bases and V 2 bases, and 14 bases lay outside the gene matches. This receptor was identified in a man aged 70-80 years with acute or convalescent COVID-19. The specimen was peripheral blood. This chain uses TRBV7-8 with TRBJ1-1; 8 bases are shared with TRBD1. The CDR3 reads CASSLMVTGGSAYTEAFF. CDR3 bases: TGTGCCAGCAGCTTAATGGTCACAGGGGGATCGGCGTACACTGAAGCTTTCTTT.